The rows below give T cell receptor beta chains drawn from one sample of a study of T cell responses to AZD1222 COVID-19 vaccine. Clones were sequenced by immunoSEQ multiplex PCR, and TCRdb holds only the in-frame ones, with some missing. The sample carries about 140,000 clones, 75% to 90% recorded once. The sequences come from peripheral blood, collected on day 0 of AZD1222 vaccination. These TCRs come from an adult in good health. The CDR3 runs from the conserved cysteine through the conserved F or W. Each record gives: clone size, J gene, CDR3 length, V gene, CDR3 protein. Size is omitted from some rows. Given values are once, few, many or a class for expanded clones.

clone_size: -
j_call: TRBJ1-4
cdr3_length: 14
v_call: TRBV13
cdr3_aa: CASRTGTEDEKLFF

clone_size: -
j_call: TRBJ1-4
cdr3_length: 11
v_call: TRBV20-1
cdr3_aa: CSAGQSEKLFF

clone_size: -
j_call: TRBJ1-2
cdr3_length: 12
v_call: TRBV28
cdr3_aa: CASSSSSRGYTF

clone_size: -
j_call: TRBJ1-4
cdr3_length: 17
v_call: TRBV9
cdr3_aa: CASSVGVGNRAHEKLFF

clone_size: -
j_call: TRBJ2-7
cdr3_length: 15
v_call: TRBV28
cdr3_aa: CASSSLAGGAYEQYF

clone_size: -
j_call: TRBJ2-1
cdr3_length: 12
v_call: TRBV3-1/TRBV3-2
cdr3_aa: CASSFQANEQFF

clone_size: -
j_call: TRBJ2-5
cdr3_length: 13
v_call: TRBV5-1
cdr3_aa: CASSLRASETQYF

clone_size: -
j_call: TRBJ2-1
cdr3_length: 13
v_call: TRBV7-9
cdr3_aa: CASSLVLAPEQFF

clone_size: -
j_call: TRBJ1-1
cdr3_length: 13
v_call: TRBV9
cdr3_aa: CASSATGGTEAFF

clone_size: few
j_call: TRBJ1-1
cdr3_length: 13
v_call: TRBV6-4
cdr3_aa: CASKGQGDTEAFF

clone_size: -
j_call: TRBJ2-5
cdr3_length: 12
v_call: TRBV10-3
cdr3_aa: CAISEWGETQYF

clone_size: -
j_call: TRBJ2-3
cdr3_length: 14
v_call: TRBV23-1
cdr3_aa: CAKSRASGTDTQYF

clone_size: -
j_call: TRBJ1-1
cdr3_length: 14
v_call: TRBV15
cdr3_aa: CATSRANRGPEAFF

clone_size: -
j_call: TRBJ1-1
cdr3_length: 14
v_call: TRBV6-2/TRBV6-3
cdr3_aa: CASSPSVLLFAPFF

clone_size: few
j_call: TRBJ2-7
cdr3_length: 12
v_call: TRBV11-2
cdr3_aa: CASSSGLLEQYF

clone_size: -
j_call: TRBJ1-1
cdr3_length: 13
v_call: TRBV30
cdr3_aa: CAWSEGRLAEAFF

clone_size: once
j_call: TRBJ2-3
cdr3_length: 16
v_call: TRBV3-1/TRBV3-2
cdr3_aa: CASSSHYRGPTDTQYF

clone_size: -
j_call: TRBJ2-7
cdr3_length: 14
v_call: TRBV19
cdr3_aa: CASSKTGANYEQYF

clone_size: -
j_call: TRBJ2-7
cdr3_length: 15
v_call: TRBV27
cdr3_aa: CASARSLGGIYEQYF

clone_size: -
j_call: TRBJ2-7
cdr3_length: 15
v_call: TRBV18
cdr3_aa: CASSPGTGGAYEQYF

clone_size: -
j_call: TRBJ1-6
cdr3_length: 16
v_call: TRBV30
cdr3_aa: CAWSPRSGVLASPLHF

clone_size: -
j_call: TRBJ1-5
cdr3_length: 17
v_call: TRBV7-8
cdr3_aa: CASSPRRWQGRRQPQHF

clone_size: -
j_call: TRBJ1-4
cdr3_length: 14
v_call: TRBV4-2
cdr3_aa: CASSQKGTNEKLFF

clone_size: -
j_call: TRBJ1-5
cdr3_length: 14
v_call: TRBV30
cdr3_aa: CAWSKTAGNQPQHF

clone_size: -
j_call: TRBJ2-2
cdr3_length: 16
v_call: TRBV5-4
cdr3_aa: CASSLRSGANTGELFF

clone_size: few
j_call: TRBJ2-2
cdr3_length: 14
v_call: TRBV9
cdr3_aa: CASNRWANTGELFF

clone_size: -
j_call: TRBJ1-6
cdr3_length: 14
v_call: TRBV30
cdr3_aa: CAWSLGTPNSPLHF

clone_size: -
j_call: TRBJ1-1
cdr3_length: 14
v_call: TRBV5-1
cdr3_aa: CASSLGGMNTEAFF

clone_size: -
j_call: TRBJ1-2
cdr3_length: 17
v_call: TRBV2
cdr3_aa: CASSEIVRQAFYYGYTF

clone_size: -
j_call: TRBJ1-4
cdr3_length: 14
v_call: TRBV6-5
cdr3_aa: CASSDDRSNEKLFF

clone_size: -
j_call: TRBJ1-1
cdr3_length: 14
v_call: TRBV7-3
cdr3_aa: CASSLEGPGAEAFF

clone_size: -
j_call: TRBJ2-3
cdr3_length: 15
v_call: TRBV18
cdr3_aa: CASSPGTGSRDTQYF

clone_size: -
j_call: TRBJ2-7
cdr3_length: 14
v_call: TRBV7-2
cdr3_aa: CASSHGGLRYEQYF

clone_size: -
j_call: TRBJ2-1
cdr3_length: 13
v_call: TRBV2
cdr3_aa: CASIQGGRNEQFF

clone_size: -
j_call: TRBJ2-7
cdr3_length: 13
v_call: TRBV4-1
cdr3_aa: CASSQNGLLEQYF

clone_size: -
j_call: TRBJ1-1
cdr3_length: 15
v_call: TRBV2
cdr3_aa: CASSWRQGMDTEAFF